What follows are 26 T cell receptor beta chains derived from one specimen sequenced in a study of blood T cells in healthy people across ages. A second about 7 to 12 cycle PCR used barcoded and J-beta primers. MiXCR was run by TCRdb on the 5' RACE reads, yielding one entry per CDR3 protein. The table records about 1.1 million distinct CDR3 sequences, roughly two fifths of them present only once. The sequenced material came from blood. All receptors derive from a man between 18 and 35 years old in good health.

This clonotype was found a few times. A junction end diverges from the germline sequence, so it may reflect a read error. This chain connects TRBV7-7 to TRBJ2-5, with 8 bases lining up with TRBD1. The germline CDR1 and CDR2 sequences are SSHAT and FNYEAQ (reference sequence). The CDR3 totals 16 residues. CDR3 nucleotide sequence: TGTGCTAGCAGCCCTTATTCGGACAGGGTCCAAGAGACCCAGTACTTC. Protein product: CASSPYSDRVQETQYF.

This rearrangement joins TRBV20-1 to TRBJ2-3; weak D call: TRBD2 (6 bases). Germline CDR1 reads DFQATT; CDR2 reads SNEGSKA (reference sequence). V lost 3 bases and J 4 bases, leaving 17 bases between the germline ends. The CDR3 loop spans 15 amino acids. The CDR3 DNA follows: TGCAGTGCTAGGTCGGGGGTAGGAGTAGCAGATACGCAGTATTTT. Protein product: CSARSGVGVADTQYF.

This chain connects TRBV20-1 to TRBJ1-2; D not certain. Germline-derived CDR1 and CDR2 are DFQATT and SNEGSKA (reference sequence). The CDR3 loop spans 14 amino acids. Trimming stripped 2 bases from V and 3 bases from J, with 13 bases between. CDR3: CSARSSRVDYGYTF. DNA of the CDR3: TGCAGTGCTAGATCTTCACGGGTGGACTATGGCTACACCTTC.

This clonotype was detected a few times. The genes are TRBV4-2 and TRBJ1-4, with 11 positions matching TRBD1. CDR1 and CDR2 (germline): LGHNA, YNFKEQ. V shed 4 bases, J shed 6 bases, and the junction held 13 bases outside the gene matches. This CDR3 spans 18 amino acids. The CDR3 sequence: CASSLYGTGGSDDEKLFF. The CDR3 coding sequence is TGTGCCAGCAGCCTGTATGGGACAGGGGGAAGTGATGATGAAAAACTGTTTTTT.

The chain is built from TRBV6-2 or TRBV6-3 and TRBJ2-3; D may correspond to TRBD1 or TRBD2 (5 bases each). Germline CDR1 and CDR2: MNHEY and SVGEGT. This CDR3 region has 16 residues. V lost 2 bases, J lost 0 bases, and 12 bases lay in between. The CDR3 coding sequence is TGTGCCAGCAGTTACGGGGGACGGTGGAGCACAGATACGCAGTATTTT. Its translation is CASSYGGRWSTDTQYF.

The rearrangement joins TRBV6-5 to TRBJ1-5; no clear D gene. CDR1 is MNHEY, CDR2 SVGAGI, per germline. The CDR3 is made up of 15 amino acids. The germline V and J ends were trimmed by 6 bases and 0 bases, with 12 bases remaining between them. In DNA, the CDR3 is TGTGCCAGCAGCCGTACGGGAGTTAGCAATCAGCCCCAGCATTTT. It yields the protein CASSRTGVSNQPQHF.

This clonotype showed up just a few times. J is TRBJ1-1 and V is TRBV29-1; D might be TRBD1 (6 bases). The CDR3 is 13 residues long. Trimming removed 7 bases at V and 4 bases at J, with 16 bases between. Per the germline V gene, CDR1 is SQVTM and CDR2 is ANQGSEA. The CDR3 protein is CSATMSQGTEAFF. The DNA of the CDR3 is TGCAGCGCCACAATGTCACAGGGCACTGAAGCTTTCTTT.

The chain combines TRBV20-1 with TRBJ2-3, with 8 bases identical to TRBD2. After removal of 2 bases from V and 6 bases from J, the junction contained 10 bases not matched to a gene. The CDR3 is made up of 15 amino acids. CDR1 and CDR2 from the germline V gene are DFQATT and SNEGSKA (reference sequence). The DNA for the CDR3 is TGCAGTGCTAGATCGATCGCGGGGGGCCACGATACGCAGTATTTT. This translates into CSARSIAGGHDTQYF.

This chain connects TRBV7-9 to TRBJ2-7, with unresolved D. The DNA matches TRBJ2-4 better at its end, which makes the J call doubtful. The CDR3 is made up of 14 amino acids. Per the germline V gene, CDR1 is SEHNR and CDR2 is FQNEAQ (reference sequence). DNA of the CDR3: TGTGCCAGCAGCTTATCACAGCGTCAAAACATTCAGTACTTC. Translating it yields CASSLSQRQNIQYF.

This clonotype was counted only a few times. The chain uses TRBV4-2 and TRBJ1-1, with D perhaps matching TRBD1 (5 bases). The germline CDR1 and CDR2 sequences are LGHNA and YNFKEQ. This CDR3 has 16 amino acids. The germline V and J ends were trimmed by 0 bases and 3 bases, with 14 bases remaining between them. The CDR3 DNA sequence: TGTGCCAGCAGCCAAGAAAGGGCGGGGCGGGACACTGAAGCTTTCTTT. Translating gives CASSQERAGRDTEAFF.

The rearrangement links TRBV27 to TRBJ2-3; TRBD2 matches at 8 bases. This CDR3 spans 16 amino acids. CDR1 is MNHEY and CDR2 is SMNVEV in the germline V gene (reference sequence). J lost 0 bases, V lost 5 bases, and 7 bases had no gene match. The CDR3 spells CASSALSGDSTDTQYF. The CDR3 coding sequence is TGTGCCAGCAGTGCCCTTAGCGGGGATAGCACAGATACGCAGTATTTT.

This clonotype was observed a few times. The chain couples TRBV7-9 to TRBJ2-1; no reliable D call. V gave up 2 bases and J gave up 3 bases, with 11 bases separating them. The CDR3 sequence is 15 residues long. Germline CDR1 and CDR2: SEHNR and FQNEAQ (reference sequence). DNA for the CDR3: TGTGCCAGCAGCTTATTGGTTGGCTTCTACAATGAGCAGTTCTTC. Encoded protein: CASSLLVGFYNEQFF.

This clonotype came up a few times. CDR3 sequence reads: CASSVGQGLGYGYTF. CDR3 coding DNA: TGTGCCAGCAGCGTAGGGCAGGGCTTAGGCTATGGCTACACCTTC. This rearrangement joins TRBV9 to TRBJ1-2, with a weak D call TRBD1 (5 bases). In germline, CDR1 is SGDLS, CDR2 YYNGEE. This CDR3 has 15 amino acids. V lost 0 bases to trimming and J lost 4 bases, with 13 bases between them.

This chain connects TRBV20-1 to TRBJ2-3; D may correspond to TRBD1 or TRBD2 (6 bases each). The V and J ends lost 1 base and 6 bases respectively, with 11 bases between them. Per the germline V gene, CDR1 is DFQATT and CDR2 is SNEGSKA (reference sequence). The CDR3 length is 13 residues. The CDR3 region is CSARGGAWDTQYF. The CDR3 DNA reads TGCAGTGCTAGAGGGGGGGCTTGGGATACGCAGTATTTT.

This sequence joins TRBV7-9 and TRBJ2-1; 8 positions match TRBD2. V shed 5 bases and J 9 bases; nucleotides not matched to a gene: 9. Germline CDR1 is SEHNR and CDR2 is FQNEAQ (reference sequence). The CDR3 contains 14 residues. The CDR3 sequence is CASSSSGLDSEQFF. In DNA form, the CDR3 reads TGTGCCAGCAGCAGCTCGGGACTAGACTCTGAGCAGTTCTTC. Supplemented by reference TRBV7-9 and TRBJ2-1, the full variable domain reads DTGVSQNPRHKITKRGQNVTFRCDPISEHNRLYWYRQTLGQGPEFLTYFQNEAQLEKSRLLSDRFSAERPKGSFSTLEIQRTEQGDSAMYLCASSSSGLDSEQFFGPGTRLTVL.

The sample holds a few counts of this clonotype. V is TRBV10-3 and J is TRBJ1-1; 7 bases fit TRBD1. CDR1 and CDR2 from the germline V gene are ENHRY and SYGVKD. This CDR3 comprises 17 residues. V gave up 3 bases and J gave up 5 bases; unmatched junction bases: 15. The CDR3 here is CAISDLGGGEGSTEAFF. The DNA of the CDR3 is TGTGCCATCAGTGACCTAGGAGGGGGCGAAGGATCAACTGAAGCTTTCTTT.

As to this clonotype: At one end, the junction sequence differs from germline, possibly due to a read error. The rearrangement links TRBV5-4 to TRBJ2-1; 8 nucleotides match TRBD1. CDR3 size: 15 residues. CDR1 and CDR2 (germline): SGHNT, YYREEE (reference sequence). CDR3 sequence (DNA): TGTGCCAGGAGCTGGGGACAGGTTATCTACAATGAGCAGTTCTTC. Protein product: CARSWGQVIYNEQFF.

The chain combines TRBV29-1 with TRBJ2-3, with D unresolved. Germline loops: CDR1 SQVTM, CDR2 ANQGSEA. V was pared by 4 bases and J by 2 bases, with 16 bases between. This CDR3 contains 15 residues. The CDR3 nucleotides read TGCAGCGTTGCATTGGACCGAGCGCCCACAGATACGCAGTATTTT. The encoded protein is CSVALDRAPTDTQYF.

In DNA form, the CDR3 reads TGTGCCAGCTCACCACTCCCAGAGAACTATGGCTACACCTTC. It yields the protein CASSPLPENYGYTF. The chain recombines TRBV18 with TRBJ1-2; D unresolved. The CDR3 loop spans 14 amino acids. From germline, CDR1 is KGHSH and CDR2 LQKENI. Trimming removed 1 base at V and 2 bases at J, with 8 bases between.

This clonotype has just a few counts. V and J are TRBV12-3 or TRBV12-4 and TRBJ2-7; 14 nucleotides match TRBD2. This CDR3 region has 17 residues. Trimming at V came to 5 bases and at J to 3 bases, leaving 9 bases not matched to a gene. The DNA of the CDR3 is TGTGCCAGCAGTCTGGAGGGACTAGCGGGGGCTAACTACGAGCAGTACTTC. Translated, it gives CASSLEGLAGANYEQYF.

The J gene is TRBJ2-5, the V gene TRBV6-6; TRBD1 matches at 7 bases. The CDR3 consists of 15 residues. After removal of 5 bases from V and 2 bases from J, the junction contained 8 bases not matched to a gene. The V gene's germline CDR1 is MNHNY and CDR2 SVGAGI (reference sequence). CDR3 nucleotide sequence: TGTGCCAGCAGTGACGGACAGGCCCTACAAGAGACCCAGTACTTC. It specifies CASSDGQALQETQYF.

There are a few counts of this clonotype. The chain uses TRBV29-1 and TRBJ1-2, with D unclear. CDR3 length: 13 residues. In germline, CDR1 is SQVTM, CDR2 ANQGSEA. The V end lost 6 bases, the J end lost 8 bases, and 19 bases lay between the germline ends. As DNA, the CDR3 is TGCAGCGTAGAGACCCAAGCCTTCTCCGGCTACACCTTC. Its protein product is CSVETQAFSGYTF.

V is TRBV7-2 and J is TRBJ2-7; 9 bases agree with TRBD1. V dropped 5 bases and J dropped 10; count of bases not matched to a gene: 9. Germline V gene lookup returns CDR1 SGHTA and CDR2 FQGNSA. The CDR3 runs 13 residues. CDR3 amino acids: CASSLGTGKSQYF. In DNA, the CDR3 is TGTGCCAGCAGCCTAGGGACAGGGAAGAGTCAGTACTTC.

This clonotype was seen ten or more times. The chain carries TRBV4-3 and TRBJ2-7; D not certain. The germline V gene has CDR1 LGHNA and CDR2 YSLEER. This CDR3 region has 13 residues. Trimming removed 0 bases from V and 3 bases from J, with 6 bases in between. The DNA for the CDR3 is TGCGCCAGCAGCCAAGATTTGGTCTACGAGCAGTACTTC. Amino acid sequence: CASSQDLVYEQYF.

The sample holds many counts of this clonotype. The chain uses TRBV12-3 or TRBV12-4 and TRBJ1-4; D gene uncertain. The CDR3 extends over 12 amino acids. V shed 6 bases and J shed 7 bases, with 9 bases lying between them. The CDR3 DNA is TGTGCCAGCAGCCCTAGTGGTGAAAAACTGTTTTTT. It codes for CASSPSGEKLFF.

The chain combines TRBV6-2 or TRBV6-3 with TRBJ2-4; TRBD1 matches 9 bases. The CDR3 has 14 amino acids. Germline trimming cut 5 bases from V and 13 bases from J; bases unmatched to any gene: 12. Germline values: CDR1 MNHEY, CDR2 SVGEGT. The CDR3 is CASSDGDRENEQYF. The CDR3 DNA reads TGTGCCAGCAGTGACGGGGACAGGGAAAATGAGCAGTACTTC.